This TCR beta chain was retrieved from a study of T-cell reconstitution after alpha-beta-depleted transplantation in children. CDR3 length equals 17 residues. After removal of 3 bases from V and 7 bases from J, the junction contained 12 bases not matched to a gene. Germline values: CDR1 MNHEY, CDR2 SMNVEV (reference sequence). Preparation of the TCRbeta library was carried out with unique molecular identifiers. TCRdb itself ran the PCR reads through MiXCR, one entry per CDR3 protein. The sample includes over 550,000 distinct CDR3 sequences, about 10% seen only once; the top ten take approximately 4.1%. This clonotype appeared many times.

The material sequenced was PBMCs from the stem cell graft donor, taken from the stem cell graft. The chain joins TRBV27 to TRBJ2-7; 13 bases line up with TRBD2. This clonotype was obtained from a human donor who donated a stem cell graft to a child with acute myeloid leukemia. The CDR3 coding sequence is TGTGCCAGCAGTTTTTCCCTCGGACTAGCGGGAGCAGGGGAGCAGTACTTC. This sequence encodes CASSFSLGLAGAGEQYF.